Reported below is one T cell receptor (beta chain). This clonotype was seen repeatedly, ten times or more. Its antigen specificity is not known. The sample holds no much larger clone one base away, and base qualities are not on file. This specimen's time point label, per the study, means: sample taken at primary tumor resection. The donors were about 65 patients from the lung TRACERx cohort who had early-stage, untreated non-small cell lung cancer. Whole RNA extracted from tumor and nontumor lung tissue, or from cryopreserved PBMC samples, was used for TCR sequencing without cell sorting. Only patients with enough RNA available from two or more tumor regions were chosen for TCR sequencing. Tumor and adjacent nontumor lung specimens were reviewed by a lung pathologist before selection. The source of the sample is a study of spatial heterogeneity in lung cancer (dated by TCRdb to the late 2010s). For context, the study as a whole: Beta-chain transcripts were consistently detected in greater numbers than alpha-chain transcripts, which likely reflects a higher abundance of beta-chain transcripts. In tumor regions, TCR transcript counts showed a strong correlation with a T cell transcriptional module score from matched bulk RNA-seq. In the raw uncorrected reads, each unique combination of TCR and UMI appeared more than ten times on average. In non-small cell lung cancer, the study quantitatively compared TCR alpha and beta repertoires across several tumor regions, matched nontumor lung, and blood. Nonsynonymous mutation counts, determined by whole-exome sequencing of tumor tissue, were related to features of the TCR repertoire. Both alpha and beta chains were TCR-sequenced in samples taken at surgery, namely 220 tumor regions, fewer than 85 matched nontumor lung samples and some 53 PBMC samples.

Summary of the overall study and its limitations: Additional single-cell paired TCR alpha and beta sequencing was considered necessary to confirm, at a functional level, the hypothesis that regional TCRs recognize regional mutations. Counts of ubiquitous and regional expanded TCRs were found to correlate with counts of ubiquitous and regional nonsynonymous mutations, respectively. Estimated TCR-seq coverage of tumor T cells was only about 6.5% for alpha chains and around 13% for beta chains. The number of expanded intratumoral alpha and beta TCRs correlated with the tumor nonsynonymous mutation count.

The method was 5' RACE. The run used a NextSeq 500. In the TCR library protocol, a unique molecular identifier was attached to each TCR cDNA molecule so that PCR and sequencing errors could be corrected. In the source study's methods: TCR identification, UMI-based error correction and CDR3 extraction were all carried out with Decombinator tools. Expanded TCRs were defined as those above a frequency of 2 per 1,000, corresponding to the top 1% of the tumor frequency distribution. Expanded tumor TCRs statistically deemed absent (corrected P<0.05) from at least one tumor region were classed as regional, and all other expanded tumor TCRs were classed as ubiquitous. Each repertoire was subsampled 100 times to 5,000 TCRs, after which Renyi diversity was computed with the R vegan package. CDR3 similarity networks were built from amino acid triplet string-kernel similarity, with CDR3s being connected when pairwise similarity was above 0.82. The raw public reads went through TCRdb reprocessing: fastp at Q25, MiXCR clone calling, in-frame beta chains kept. Rows are unified per CDR3 protein, each entry keeping the most common DNA and genes. What appears here as the V and J calls and clone size reflects TCRdb's work, not the paper's. Here the sample has some 960 distinct CDR3 sequences; approximately 3.9% occur a single time. Of the sample, over 30% falls within the top ten clones.

The CDR3, cysteine through phenylalanine, is 14 amino acids long. This entry keeps only the CDR3 DNA: 42 bases, framed from base 1. Cut back by 5 bases and 9 bases, the V and J ends lie 22 bases apart. Reading the germline V gene (reference sequence) gives CDR1 DFQATT and CDR2 SNEGSKA. The receptor chain draws on TRBV20-1 and TRBJ2-5, with the D segment identity uncertain. The sequence came from a male donor with early-stage non-small cell lung cancer. Specimen: lung tumor tissue, collected at surgery. The DNA sequence is given as TGCAGTGCTCAAAGACCAACGGGTGTGTTCGCCCAGTACTTC. This sequence encodes CSAQRPTGVFAQYF.